The sequence of this T cell receptor (beta chain) was determined in a study of T-cell reconstitution after alpha-beta-depleted transplantation in children. Findings and caveats of the study: Reports say that about two months after transplant, the alpha-beta T cells came out of several hundred graft clones that had expanded. At day 60, the high TCRbeta diversity found in some patients originated from recipient T cells and thymic progenitors that had survived. One year post-transplant, T-cell counts and diversity were largely derived from T cells produced anew.

Library preparation (for TCRbeta) was performed with unique molecular identifiers. TCRdb used MiXCR to reprocess the PCR reads, holding one entry per CDR3 protein. This sample yields roughly 280,000 distinct CDR3 sequences, of which approximately 10% are seen a single time; 23% belongs to the top ten. Germline V lookup: CDR1 LGHDT, CDR2 YNNKEL (reference sequence). The CDR3 totals 15 residues. V was cut by 0 bases and J by 3 bases, with 8 bases left in between. This clonotype showed up many times. Antigen: not known. The sequencing used peripheral blood, collected 180 days after TCRalphabeta/CD19-depleted stem cell transplant. This sequence originates from a male patient aged 2 to 9 who had a stem cell transplant for chronic granulomatous disease, so the T cells may come from the graft donor. The chain has TRBV3-1 and TRBJ2-2; D is undetermined. This chain's CDR3 is CASSQDTGDTGELFF. CDR3 bases: TGTGCCAGCAGCCAAGATACGGGCGACACCGGGGAGCTGTTTTTT.